What follows are 15 T cell receptor beta chains derived from one specimen sequenced in a study of blood T cell repertoires in COVID-19. Measured with immunoSEQ multiplex PCR; TCRdb has only the in-frame clones, and not every one. The sample has roughly 150,000 clones; around 88% are singletons. The sample was peripheral blood. The source is a human donor in a cohort sampled during active COVID-19.

J is TRBJ1-1 and V is TRBV9, with 10 nucleotides matching TRBD1. The germline CDR1 and CDR2 sequences are SGDLS and YYNGEE. The trim removed 7 bases at V and 4 bases at J, leaving 1 base unmatched. The length of the CDR3 is 12 residues. The chain's CDR3 is CASGTGVTEAFF. The DNA for the CDR3 is TGTGCCAGCGGGACAGGGGTCACTGAAGCTTTCTTT.

This clone appeared a single time. The chain links TRBV4-1 to TRBJ2-7, with TRBD2 matching over 7 bases. CDR1 is MGHRA and CDR2 is YSYEKL in the germline V gene. This CDR3 is built from 20 residues. The J segment lost 4 bases and the V segment lost 0 bases, leaving 21 bases of the junction unmatched. CDR3 nucleotide sequence: TGCGCCAGCAGCCAAGAAGTGGGTCGGGGGGTTGTCGGGAGAGGGTACGAGCAGTACTTC. Its translation is CASSQEVGRGVVGRGYEQYF.

The V gene is TRBV3-1 (or the pseudogene TRBV3-2), the J gene TRBJ2-6; 8 nucleotides line up with TRBD1. The CDR3 loop spans 18 amino acids. The ends lost 0 bases at V and 0 bases at J; junction bases unmatched: 4. Per germline, CDR1 LGHDT and CDR2 YNNKEL (reference sequence). The DNA of the CDR3 is TGTGCCAGCAGCCAAGACTTAGGACAGGGCTCTGGGGCCAACGTCCTGACTTTC. Protein product: CASSQDLGQGSGANVLTF.

This clone turned up a few times. The chain combines TRBV19 with TRBJ1-6; maybe TRBD1 (5 bases). CDR1 and CDR2 from the germline V gene are LNHDA and SQIVND (reference sequence). V was clipped by 3 bases and J by 8 bases, with 17 bases between them. The CDR3 is 16 residues long. CDR3 region: CASSIGATAGHSPLHF. The CDR3 region has the DNA TGTGCCAGTAGTATCGGAGCGACAGCGGGGCATTCACCCCTCCACTTT.

This sequence joins TRBV6-5 and TRBJ1-2; 8 bases are a match to TRBD1. V lost 6 bases, J lost 5 bases, and 8 bases stayed unmatched. The germline V gene encodes CDR1 MNHEY and CDR2 SVGAGI. This CDR3 has 14 amino acids. The CDR3 reads CASSRTGRRYGYTF. CDR3 nucleotides: TGTGCCAGCAGCCGGACAGGGAGGAGGTATGGCTACACCTTC.

V is TRBV6-2 or TRBV6-3 and J is TRBJ2-3; TRBD2 aligns across 8 bases. V shed 1 base and J 4 bases; nucleotides not matched to a gene: 1. CDR1 and CDR2 (germline): MNHEY, SVGEGT. CDR3 size: 14 residues. In DNA, the CDR3 is TGTGCCAGCAGTTACTTGCGGGGGGCAGATACGCAGTATTTT. Its translation: CASSYLRGADTQYF.

This chain links TRBV10-3 with TRBJ2-5, with a weak D call TRBD2 (6 bases). Between the trimmed V and J ends, which lost 2 bases and 4 bases, there was a span of 11 bases. The CDR3 covers 14 residues. Germline CDR1 is ENHRY and CDR2 is SYGVKD. DNA of the CDR3: TGTGCCATCAGTGAGGCAGGAGGGCCAGAGACCCAGTACTTC. It translates to CAISEAGGPETQYF.

This chain links TRBV10-1 with TRBJ2-1; possibly TRBD2 for D (6 bases). Trimming cost V 4 bases and J 8 bases, with 18 bases left between them. There are 15 residues in the CDR3. CDR1 and CDR2 (germline): WNHNN, SYGVQD (reference sequence). The CDR3: CASSVNRGGIDEQFF. The CDR3 DNA reads TGCGCCAGCAGTGTAAATAGGGGCGGGATCGATGAGCAGTTCTTC.

V usage is TRBV7-8 and J usage is TRBJ2-6, with unresolved D. CDR1 and CDR2 from the germline V gene are SGHVS and FQNEAQ. Deletions cut 5 bases from V and 0 bases from J, with 5 bases between. This CDR3 is built from 14 residues. The CDR3 DNA reads as TGTGCCAGCAGCCCATTCTCTGGGGCCAACGTCCTGACTTTC. It translates to CASSPFSGANVLTF.

The chain couples TRBV6-2 or TRBV6-3 to TRBJ1-2; tentatively, D is TRBD1 (6 bases). Trimming cost V 0 bases and J 8 bases, with 13 bases left between them. This CDR3 is built from 14 residues. The V gene's germline CDR1 is MNHEY and CDR2 SVGEGT. As DNA, the CDR3 is TGTGCCAGCAGTTACTCTCTGGGGGCGCCCGGCTACACCTTC. Its translation is CASSYSLGAPGYTF.

This clone was found a few times. The rearrangement links TRBV27 to TRBJ2-7, with 7 bases that match TRBD1. The CDR3 has 14 residues. Losses at the gene ends were 4 bases for V and 5 bases for J; bases not matched to a gene: 8. Germline V gene sequence: CDR1 MNHEY, CDR2 SMNVEV (reference sequence). As DNA, the CDR3 is TGTGCCAGCAGTTCTTGGACAGGCTCTCACGAGCAGTACTTC. Its translation is CASSSWTGSHEQYF.

This chain links TRBV30 with TRBJ1-3, with D uncertain. Trimming took off 0 bases at V and 0 bases at J, with 9 bases between the two ends. The length of the CDR3 is 15 residues. Germline V lookup: CDR1 GTSNPN, CDR2 SVGIG (reference sequence). The CDR3 here is CAWSVRESSGNTIYF. The CDR3 bases are TGTGCCTGGAGTGTACGCGAGAGCTCTGGAAACACCATATATTTT.

The rearrangement links TRBV19 to TRBJ1-6, with TRBD1 as a possible D gene (6 bases). Trimming shortened V by 8 bases and J by 10 bases, and 18 bases separated the two germline ends. CDR3 size: 14 residues. CDR1 is LNHDA, CDR2 SQIVND, per germline (reference sequence). The CDR3 nucleotides read TGTGCCAGTGGGGGGGCAGCGCAGGAATCACCCCTCCACTTT. Translating gives CASGGAAQESPLHF.

This clone was recorded a few times. The rearrangement uses TRBV10-3 and TRBJ1-5; the D gene is possibly TRBD1 (6 bases). V dropped 0 bases and J dropped 7 bases, with 7 bases sitting between them. Germline-derived CDR1 and CDR2 are ENHRY and SYGVKD. The CDR3 is made up of 13 amino acids. Here the CDR3 DNA reads TGTGCCATCAGTGAGTCCAGGGGCCAGCCCCAGCATTTT. Translating gives CAISESRGQPQHF.

For the CDR3, the DNA is TGTGCCAGCAGTTCGCCTAGCGGGAGTCTAGGTGAGCAGTTCTTC. Protein: CASSSPSGSLGEQFF. This chain uses TRBV6-5 with TRBJ2-1; TRBD2 matches at 10 bases. Germline V lookup: CDR1 MNHEY, CDR2 SVGAGI. J was trimmed by 9 bases and V by 4 bases; bases with no gene match: 9. This CDR3 is 15 amino acids long.